This is a list of T cell receptor beta chains from one sample in a study of T cell changes during pregnancy in multiple sclerosis. Data came from immunoSEQ multiplex PCR; TCRdb stores just in-frame clones and leaves some out. The sample lists some 60,000 clones; about nine tenths were seen once. Sequences were derived from peripheral blood, sampled after pregnancy. These receptors were taken from a female donor with multiple sclerosis, enrolled in a pregnancy study. CDR3s leave out the opening cysteine and the closing phenylalanine or tryptophan. Fields, in order: V gene, CDR3 protein.

v_call: TRBV23-1
cdr3_aa: ASSQYPLADSTCADTQY

v_call: TRBV6-6
cdr3_aa: ASSPGRIRFENIQY

v_call: TRBV30
cdr3_aa: AWSGGGTEAF

v_call: TRBV28
cdr3_aa: ASTTWRGGDNQPQH

v_call: TRBV9
cdr3_aa: ASSVVSSGGYT

v_call: TRBV2
cdr3_aa: ASAGPMNTEAF

v_call: TRBV2
cdr3_aa: ASSGIRENGYT

v_call: TRBV10-1
cdr3_aa: ASRGTVNTEAF

v_call: TRBV4-1
cdr3_aa: ASSPQGGFSFDQPQH

v_call: TRBV7-9
cdr3_aa: ASSLFGQNYEQY

v_call: TRBV6-5
cdr3_aa: ASSPWDRGNYGYT

v_call: TRBV6-1
cdr3_aa: ASSENLSSYEQY

v_call: TRBV9
cdr3_aa: ASSLQGSGYEQY

v_call: TRBV5-1
cdr3_aa: ASSPRIVAGGAGLQY

v_call: TRBV5-1
cdr3_aa: ASSLTSGVETQY

v_call: TRBV7-2
cdr3_aa: ASSLKTTGTTYNSPLH

v_call: TRBV9
cdr3_aa: ASSVEGAGQQF

v_call: TRBV27
cdr3_aa: ASSSSPGLPGGEQF

v_call: TRBV4-1
cdr3_aa: ASRGTLKNTEAF

v_call: TRBV21-1
cdr3_aa: ASSKRVRGVPYNEQF

v_call: TRBV7-9
cdr3_aa: ASSSTGGWTEAF

v_call: TRBV19
cdr3_aa: ASSISGRANEKLF

v_call: TRBV7-2
cdr3_aa: ASSLLGPDQPQH

v_call: TRBV4-3
cdr3_aa: ASSQAPGSISGANVLT

v_call: TRBV7-3
cdr3_aa: ASSTMTGGAPEQF

v_call: TRBV10-3
cdr3_aa: AISAASGGGETQY

v_call: TRBV19
cdr3_aa: ASRPSHGVTVRAF